This T cell receptor (beta chain) emerged from a study of blood T cell repertoires in COVID-19. Study details: Spain, Italy and the United States supplied samples that represented acute and convalescent COVID-19. T cells, B-cell-depleted T cells, or PBMCs provided the cDNA or gDNA that served as material.

Enrolled during active infection, Seattle patients were then followed longitudinally. Original data processing: Amplification of reference gene primers was used by the study to estimate nucleated cell counts. The assay was immunoSEQ multiplex PCR, and TCRdb's table has in-frame clones only and misses some. That table furnishes V, J and clone size, whereas the DNA furnished D and trimming. This table has 150,000 or so clones, around 79% appearing once. Germline assignment: CDR1 SGHRS and CDR2 YFSETQ. Trimming took off 4 bases at V and 4 bases at J, with 11 bases between the two ends. This CDR3 has 13 amino acids.

This chain joins TRBV5-1 and TRBJ1-2; D is possibly TRBD1 (5 bases). Material: peripheral blood. This TCR derives from an older woman with COVID-19, enrolled during active disease. The CDR3 protein is CASSLQESYGYTF. DNA for the CDR3: TGCGCCAGCAGCCTACAGGAATCCTATGGCTACACCTTC. Supplemented by reference TRBV5-1 and TRBJ1-2, the full variable domain reads KAGVTQTPRYLIKTRGQQVTLSCSPISGHRSVSWYQQTPGQGLQFLFEYFSETQRNKGNFPGRFSGRQFSNSRSEMNVSTLELGDSALYLCASSLQESYGYTFGSGTRLTVV.